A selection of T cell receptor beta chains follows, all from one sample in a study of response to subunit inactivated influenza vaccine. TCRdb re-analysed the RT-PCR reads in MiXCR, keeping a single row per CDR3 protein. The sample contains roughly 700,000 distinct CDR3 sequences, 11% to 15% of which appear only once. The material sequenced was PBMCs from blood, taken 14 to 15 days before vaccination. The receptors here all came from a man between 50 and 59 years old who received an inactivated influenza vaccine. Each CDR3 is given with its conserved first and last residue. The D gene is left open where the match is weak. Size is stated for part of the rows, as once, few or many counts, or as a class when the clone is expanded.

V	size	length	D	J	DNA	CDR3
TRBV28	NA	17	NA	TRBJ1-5	TGTGCCAGCAGTTACACCTCTTACTGGGATAGCAATCAGCCCCAGCATTTT	CASSYTSYWDSNQPQHF
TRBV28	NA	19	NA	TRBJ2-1	TGTGCCAGCAGTCTGAGGGGGGGCGCGGGGAGCACCCTCTTCAATGAGCAGTTCTTC	CASSLRGGAGSTLFNEQFF
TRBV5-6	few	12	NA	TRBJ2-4	TGTGCCAGCAGCCGCCCGGCGGGCATTCAGTACTTC	CASSRPAGIQYF
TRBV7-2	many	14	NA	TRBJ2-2	TGTGCCAGCAGCTTAGGTCTAGCTTCCGGGGAGCTGTTTTTT	CASSLGLASGELFF
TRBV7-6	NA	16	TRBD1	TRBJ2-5	TGTGCCAGCAGCCCCGGGCGGACAGGGGGAAGGGAGACCCAGTACTTC	CASSPGRTGGRETQYF
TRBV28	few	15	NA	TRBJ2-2	TGTGCCAGCAGTTTACAGTTTGGTGACACCGGGGAGCTGTTTTTT	CASSLQFGDTGELFF
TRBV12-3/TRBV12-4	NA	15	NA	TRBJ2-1	TGTGCCAGCAGACCACCGGCAAAGGGGATTGGTGAGCAGTTCTTC	CASRPPAKGIGEQFF
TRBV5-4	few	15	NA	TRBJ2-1	TGTGCCAGCAGCCCCGAGGCTAGTGCCTACAATGAGCAGTTCTTC	CASSPEASAYNEQFF
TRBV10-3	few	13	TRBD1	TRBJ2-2	TGTGCCATCGGGACAGGGAACACCGGGGAGCTGTTTTTT	CAIGTGNTGELFF
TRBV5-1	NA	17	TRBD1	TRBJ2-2	TGCGCCAGCAGCTTGGCCGGGACAGGGGTGAACACCGGGGAGCTGTTTTTT	CASSLAGTGVNTGELFF
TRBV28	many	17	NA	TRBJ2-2	TGTGCCAGCAGTTTATGGGCAGGGTTTACCCTCACCGGGGAGCTGTTTTTT	CASSLWAGFTLTGELFF
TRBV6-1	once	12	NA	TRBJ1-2	TGTGCCAGCAGTGACCCAAGGCATGGCTACACCTTC	CASSDPRHGYTF
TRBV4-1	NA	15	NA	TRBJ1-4	TGCGCCAGCAGCCAAGAGGACAGAATCAATGAAAAACTGTTTTTT	CASSQEDRINEKLFF
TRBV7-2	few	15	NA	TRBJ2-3	TGTGCCAGCAGTTCCTCGGTGAGGGGAGGAGATACGCAGTATTTT	CASSSSVRGGDTQYF
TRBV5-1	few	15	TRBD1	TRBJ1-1	TGCGCCAGCAGCTTGGCAGGACAGGTTAACACTGAAGCTTTCTTT	CASSLAGQVNTEAFF
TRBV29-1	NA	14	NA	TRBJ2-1	TGCAGCGTTGGATCTTTGGGGGCCTACAATGAGCAGTTCTTC	CSVGSLGAYNEQFF
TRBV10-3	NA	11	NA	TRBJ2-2	TGTGCCATCAGGGGGATCGGGGAGCTGTTTTTT	CAIRGIGELFF
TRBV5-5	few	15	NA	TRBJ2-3	TGTGCCAGCAGCTTGGCCGACATTATAGCGGATACGCAGTATTTT	CASSLADIIADTQYF
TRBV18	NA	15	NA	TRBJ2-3	TGTGCCAGCTCACCAATACAGGAAAGCACAGATACGCATTATTTT	CASSPIQESTDTHYF
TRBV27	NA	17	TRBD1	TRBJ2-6	TGTGCCAGCAGTCAACAGGGGAGATGGTCTGGGGCCAACGTCCTGACTTTC	CASSQQGRWSGANVLTF
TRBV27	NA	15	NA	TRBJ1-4	TGTGCCAGCAGTTACCGGGGCAATCAGGGGGAAAAACTGTTTTTT	CASSYRGNQGEKLFF
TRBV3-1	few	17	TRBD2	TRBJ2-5	TGTGCCAGCAGTCTTATTAGCGGGGGGGCCAGTGATGAGACCCAGTACTTC	CASSLISGGASDETQYF
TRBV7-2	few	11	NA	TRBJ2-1	TGTGCCAGCAGCTTAGCCGTGGGGCAGTTCTTC	CASSLAVGQFF
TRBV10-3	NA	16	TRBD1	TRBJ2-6	TGTGCCATCGCCGGGACAGGGGGCGCTGGGGCCAACGTCCTGACTTTC	CAIAGTGGAGANVLTF
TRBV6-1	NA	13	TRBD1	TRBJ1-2	TGTGCCAGCAGACCCGGGACAGAGTATGGCTACACCTTC	CASRPGTEYGYTF
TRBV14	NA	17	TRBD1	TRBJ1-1	TGTGCCAGCAGCCCTCACAGGGGGCAAAGGCTGAACACTGAAGCTTTCTTT	CASSPHRGQRLNTEAFF
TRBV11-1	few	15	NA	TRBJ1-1	TGTGCCAGCAATGGGGTGTTTTCGAAGGACACTGAAGCTTTCTTT	CASNGVFSKDTEAFF
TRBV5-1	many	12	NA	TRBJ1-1	TGTGCCAGCAGTCCCCGAGGAACTGAAGCTTTCTTT	CASSPRGTEAFF
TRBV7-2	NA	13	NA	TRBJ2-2	TGTGCCAGCAGCCGACGGGAGTCCGGGGAGCTGTTTTTT	CASSRRESGELFF
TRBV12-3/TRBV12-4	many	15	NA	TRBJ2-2	TGTGCCAGCAGATCCAGCGGGCCGAACACCGGGGAGCTGTTTTTT	CASRSSGPNTGELFF
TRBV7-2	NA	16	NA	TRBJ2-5	TGTGCCAGCAGCTACTCAGGACCGGGGCTTCAAGAGACCCAGTACTTC	CASSYSGPGLQETQYF